A selection of T cell receptor beta chains follows, all from one sample in a study of tumor and adjacent non-tumor tissue in lung cancer. TCRdb re-derived calls from the multiplex PCR reads in MiXCR, one entry per CDR3 protein. The data hold 68,000 or so distinct CDR3 sequences, with roughly three fifths observed a single time. The sequenced material came from lung tumor tissue. The receptors were gathered from a man between 45 and 60 years old with non-small cell lung cancer. Each CDR3 is given without its conserved first and last residue. Each record gives: V gene, J gene, CDR3 length, CDR3 protein.

V gene: TRBV7-2; J gene: TRBJ2-1; CDR3 length: 13; CDR3 protein: ASSWGSGGADEQF
V gene: TRBV4-1; J gene: TRBJ2-7; CDR3 length: 12; CDR3 protein: ASSYGQVAGERY
V gene: TRBV20-1; J gene: TRBJ2-7; CDR3 length: 13; CDR3 protein: SAKAPGQGPWEQY
V gene: TRBV6-1; J gene: TRBJ1-6; CDR3 length: 11; CDR3 protein: ASRPRTDSPLH
V gene: TRBV4-1; J gene: TRBJ2-1; CDR3 length: 10; CDR3 protein: ASSQRGHPQF
V gene: TRBV11-3; J gene: TRBJ2-3; CDR3 length: 14; CDR3 protein: ASSLGTSGFADTQY
V gene: TRBV6-1; J gene: TRBJ2-7; CDR3 length: 11; CDR3 protein: ASSATGDYEQY
V gene: TRBV6-1; J gene: TRBJ2-7; CDR3 length: 11; CDR3 protein: ASSATGEGEQY
V gene: TRBV6-2/TRBV6-3; J gene: TRBJ1-6; CDR3 length: 12; CDR3 protein: ASREQGFASPLH
V gene: TRBV30; J gene: TRBJ1-6; CDR3 length: 13; CDR3 protein: AWSPGTQKGSPLH
V gene: TRBV5-4; J gene: TRBJ2-5; CDR3 length: 10; CDR3 protein: ASRGPRETQY
V gene: TRBV10-3; J gene: TRBJ2-7; CDR3 length: 9; CDR3 protein: AMGQGYEQY
V gene: TRBV28; J gene: TRBJ2-1; CDR3 length: 12; CDR3 protein: ASRGGGGVGEQS
V gene: TRBV5-1; J gene: TRBJ2-6; CDR3 length: 13; CDR3 protein: ASSTQSSGANVLT
V gene: TRBV13; J gene: TRBJ2-6; CDR3 length: 16; CDR3 protein: ASSSTHFRGFGANVLT
V gene: TRBV28; J gene: TRBJ2-3; CDR3 length: 12; CDR3 protein: ASRVSSATDTQY
V gene: TRBV6-5; J gene: TRBJ2-1; CDR3 length: 13; CDR3 protein: ASSFGQSSYTEQF
V gene: TRBV10-2; J gene: TRBJ2-7; CDR3 length: 9; CDR3 protein: ASSWEYEQY
V gene: TRBV12-3/TRBV12-4; J gene: TRBJ2-3; CDR3 length: 15; CDR3 protein: ASSLGPSRRGTDTQY
V gene: TRBV4-1; J gene: TRBJ1-2; CDR3 length: 12; CDR3 protein: ASSQDVRGFGHT
V gene: TRBV11-2; J gene: TRBJ2-5; CDR3 length: 13; CDR3 protein: ASSSHGDSQVTQY
V gene: TRBV4-2; J gene: TRBJ2-7; CDR3 length: 10; CDR3 protein: ASSPGPAEQY
V gene: TRBV18; J gene: TRBJ2-1; CDR3 length: 13; CDR3 protein: ASSPAGQGASEQF
V gene: TRBV6-5; J gene: TRBJ1-5; CDR3 length: 12; CDR3 protein: ASSRGQVNQPQH
V gene: TRBV6-2/TRBV6-3; J gene: TRBJ1-5; CDR3 length: 10; CDR3 protein: ASRASYQLQH
V gene: TRBV11-2; J gene: TRBJ2-3; CDR3 length: 9; CDR3 protein: VSSPSDTQY
V gene: TRBV11-2; J gene: TRBJ1-1; CDR3 length: 12; CDR3 protein: DSSGPGMNIEAF
V gene: TRBV11-2; J gene: TRBJ2-3; CDR3 length: 16; CDR3 protein: ASRLYPGSRRNTDTQY
V gene: TRBV5-6; J gene: TRBJ2-2; CDR3 length: 12; CDR3 protein: ASTLTRNTGELF
V gene: TRBV20-1; J gene: TRBJ2-5; CDR3 length: 13; CDR3 protein: SARDPGRGFETQY
V gene: TRBV6-6; J gene: TRBJ2-5; CDR3 length: 10; CDR3 protein: ASSDRMETQY
V gene: TRBV5-6; J gene: TRBJ2-4; CDR3 length: 16; CDR3 protein: ASSLRKGLAKGKNIQY
V gene: TRBV7-8; J gene: TRBJ1-1; CDR3 length: 12; CDR3 protein: ASSPWGTGTEAF
V gene: TRBV2; J gene: TRBJ2-7; CDR3 length: 14; CDR3 protein: ASRPTGAEIGYEQY
V gene: TRBV5-1; J gene: TRBJ2-7; CDR3 length: 10; CDR3 protein: ASSQTGYEQY
V gene: TRBV11-1; J gene: TRBJ1-1; CDR3 length: 11; CDR3 protein: ASSPRTRDEAF
V gene: TRBV12-3/TRBV12-4; J gene: TRBJ2-6; CDR3 length: 12; CDR3 protein: DSKRESGANLLT
V gene: TRBV5-5; J gene: TRBJ2-3; CDR3 length: 12; CDR3 protein: ASSLRDYTDTQY
V gene: TRBV2; J gene: TRBJ1-4; CDR3 length: 13; CDR3 protein: ASSEGIATNEKLF
V gene: TRBV7-9; J gene: TRBJ2-6; CDR3 length: 13; CDR3 protein: ASSLVATGANVLI
V gene: TRBV5-1; J gene: TRBJ2-6; CDR3 length: 15; CDR3 protein: ASSFGTGLSGANVLT
V gene: TRBV20-1; J gene: TRBJ2-1; CDR3 length: 13; CDR3 protein: SARPAAGILNEQF
V gene: TRBV20-1; J gene: TRBJ1-5; CDR3 length: 12; CDR3 protein: SARVGFSNQPQH
V gene: TRBV7-8; J gene: TRBJ2-5; CDR3 length: 15; CDR3 protein: ASSSSRGARLQETQY
V gene: TRBV29-1; J gene: TRBJ2-7; CDR3 length: 9; CDR3 protein: SVTGYVEQY
V gene: TRBV24-1; J gene: TRBJ2-5; CDR3 length: 13; CDR3 protein: VTSGGEVLQETQY
V gene: TRBV4-1; J gene: TRBJ1-5; CDR3 length: 13; CDR3 protein: ASSQGGRDNQPQH
V gene: TRBV5-1; J gene: TRBJ2-7; CDR3 length: 13; CDR3 protein: ASSYGQGSGYEQY
V gene: TRBV4-1; J gene: TRBJ2-1; CDR3 length: 13; CDR3 protein: ASSQDWTVYNEQF
V gene: TRBV19; J gene: TRBJ2-3; CDR3 length: 11; CDR3 protein: ASSRKTGDTQY
V gene: TRBV7-3; J gene: TRBJ2-2; CDR3 length: 11; CDR3 protein: ASSPSVVGELF
V gene: TRBV5-1; J gene: TRBJ2-3; CDR3 length: 13; CDR3 protein: ASSLTGVSTDTQY
V gene: TRBV11-1; J gene: TRBJ2-1; CDR3 length: 12; CDR3 protein: ASSLERIDSMQF
V gene: TRBV4-1; J gene: TRBJ2-3; CDR3 length: 13; CDR3 protein: SSSRQAGSLDTQY
V gene: TRBV24-1; J gene: TRBJ2-1; CDR3 length: 14; CDR3 protein: ATSTQTLLSRNEQF
V gene: TRBV7-9; J gene: TRBJ2-1; CDR3 length: 13; CDR3 protein: ASSSQGVSYNEQF
V gene: TRBV30; J gene: TRBJ1-3; CDR3 length: 10; CDR3 protein: AWSRGSNTIY
V gene: TRBV4-1; J gene: TRBJ2-3; CDR3 length: 15; CDR3 protein: ASSQPSLSPSTDTQY
V gene: TRBV19; J gene: TRBJ1-5; CDR3 length: 12; CDR3 protein: ASQPGGRSQPQH
V gene: TRBV5-5; J gene: TRBJ1-2; CDR3 length: 13; CDR3 protein: ASSLGDRIPYGYT